Below are 26 T cell receptor beta chains sequenced from a single sample in a study of OX40 agonist ivuxolimab in advanced cancers. Only in-frame clones appear in the TCRdb table, and some are missing; sequencing was by immunoSEQ multiplex PCR. This table has approximately 82,000 clones, around 85% appearing once. Here the sequenced sample was CD4+ or CD8+ T cells sorted from blood, taken in a trial of the OX40 agonist ivuxolimab. These receptor sequences come from an adult with an advanced solid tumor such as melanoma, head and neck, liver or kidney cancer.

This clone has more than one count but fewer than ten. This sequence joins TRBV5-5 and TRBJ1-2; 12 nucleotides match TRBD1. The CDR3 extends over 15 amino acids. Germline lookup yields CDR1 SGHKS and CDR2 YYEKEE (reference sequence). Germline trimming cut 3 bases from V and 4 bases from J; bases unmatched to any gene: 4. CDR3 amino acids: CASSSPGQGAYGYTF. CDR3 DNA sequence: TGTGCCAGCAGCTCCCCGGGACAGGGGGCCTATGGCTACACCTTC.

The V gene is TRBV6-1, the J gene TRBJ2-7; 7 bases are a match to TRBD1. CDR3 size: 14 residues. Germline V gene sequence: CDR1 MNHNS, CDR2 SASEGT. Unmatched junction bases numbered 9, after V lost 2 bases and J lost 8 bases. The CDR3, as DNA: TGTGCCAGCAGTGAATTAACAGGGACAGTCCAGCAGTACTTC. Protein sequence: CASSELTGTVQQYF.

This chain connects TRBV10-1 to TRBJ2-3; D is ambiguous. Germline V gene data show CDR1 as WNHNN and CDR2 as SYGVQD (reference sequence). V was pared by 3 bases and J by 4 bases, with 5 bases between. The CDR3 sequence is 12 residues long. The CDR3 DNA reads as TGCGCCAGCAGTGACTCCTCAGATACGCAGTATTTT. Translating gives CASSDSSDTQYF.

The rearrangement uses TRBV7-8 and TRBJ1-4; D is unclear. This CDR3 is 16 amino acids long. The V gene lost 0 bases and the J gene lost 0 bases, with 8 bases spanning the gap. CDR1 and CDR2 from the germline V gene are SGHVS and FQNEAQ. The CDR3 DNA reads as TGTGCCAGCAGCTTAGCGCGGCCAGCAACTAATGAAAAACTGTTTTTT. Translating it yields CASSLARPATNEKLFF.

This clone has only one observation. V usage is TRBV9 and J usage is TRBJ1-1; the D is unclear. The V and J ends lost 0 bases and 6 bases respectively, with 12 bases between them. The CDR3 is 14 amino acids. CDR1 is SGDLS, CDR2 YYNGEE, per germline. The CDR3 DNA reads as TGTGCCAGCAGCGTAGCTGAAGGTAGGTCTGAAGCTTTCTTT. It codes for CASSVAEGRSEAFF.

The rearrangement uses TRBV29-1 and TRBJ1-1, with D possibly TRBD1 on 5 matching bases. With 5 bases removed from V and 1 base from J, the gap between germline ends came to 11 bases. Germline V gives CDR1 SQVTM, CDR2 ANQGSEA. CDR3 length: 13 amino acids. The CDR3 nucleotides are TGCAGCGTTAGGTGGGGGGGGAACACTGAAGCTTTCTTT. This gives the protein CSVRWGGNTEAFF.

This clone has just a few counts. The chain combines TRBV11-1 with TRBJ2-5, with D perhaps TRBD2 (6 bases). This CDR3 is 13 amino acids long. Trimming removed 5 bases from V and 2 bases from J, with 9 bases in between. CDR1 and CDR2 from the germline V gene are SGHAT and FQDESV (reference sequence). CDR3 DNA sequence: TGTGCCAGCAGCCTGGACTATCAAGAGACCCAGTACTTC. Translated, it gives CASSLDYQETQYF.

CDR3 sequence (DNA): TGTGCCAGCAGTTTAGTCTCCCCGTACGAGCAGTACTTC. Protein: CASSLVSPYEQYF. This chain joins TRBV28 and TRBJ2-7; no clear D. From germline, CDR1 is MDHEN and CDR2 SYDVKM. This CDR3 contains 13 residues. V dropped 2 bases and J dropped 4 bases, with 9 bases sitting between them.

This clone appeared a few times. The chain is built from TRBV28 and TRBJ1-4; possibly TRBD1 for D (6 bases). Between the trimmed V and J ends, which lost 7 bases and 5 bases, there was a span of 17 bases. Germline values: CDR1 MDHEN, CDR2 SYDVKM. This CDR3 is 15 amino acids long. CDR3 protein: CASTGGGAGNEKLFF. CDR3 DNA: TGTGCCAGCACCGGTGGGGGCGCTGGGAATGAAAAACTGTTTTTT. Full variable domain (missing parts from reference TRBV28 and TRBJ1-4): DVKVTQSSRYLVKRTGEKVFLECVQDMDHENMFWYRQDPGLGLRLIYFSYDVKMKEKGDIPEGYSVSREKKERFSLILESASTNQTSMYLCASTGGGAGNEKLFFGSGTQLSVL.

The chain links TRBV4-1 to TRBJ1-6, with TRBD1 identical over 7 bases. Germline V lookup: CDR1 MGHRA, CDR2 YSYEKL. The length of the CDR3 is 17 residues. V shed 3 bases and J 7 bases; nucleotides not matched to a gene: 12. As DNA, the CDR3 is TGCGCCAGCAGCCAGGCCGGCAGGGGGGATAACAATTCACCCCTCCACTTT. This codes for CASSQAGRGDNNSPLHF.

The V and J genes are TRBV5-4 and TRBJ1-2; D remains ambiguous. The CDR3 covers 13 residues. Trimming took off 0 bases at V and 4 bases at J, with 7 bases between the two ends. CDR1 and CDR2 (germline): SGHNT, YYREEE (reference sequence). The CDR3 coding sequence is TGTGCCAGCAGCTTGGTTGGGGTCTATGGCTACACCTTC. Translating gives CASSLVGVYGYTF.

The chain employs TRBV6-1 and TRBJ1-2, with D uncertain. The V end was cut by 8 bases, the J end by 2 bases, with 9 bases between. Per the germline V gene, CDR1 is MNHNS and CDR2 is SASEGT. The CDR3 runs 12 residues. The CDR3 DNA follows: TGTGCCAGCGTGGACGGAAACTATGGCTACACCTTC. Protein: CASVDGNYGYTF.

The chain combines TRBV9 with TRBJ1-2; TRBD1 matches at 10 bases. The CDR3 covers 16 residues. The V gene end was trimmed by 0 bases and the J gene end by 8 bases; junction bases not matched to a gene: 10. CDR1 and CDR2 (germline): SGDLS, YYNGEE. CDR3 sequence: CASSVGQGAQIGGYTF. The DNA of the CDR3 is TGTGCCAGCAGCGTAGGACAGGGGGCGCAAATCGGAGGCTACACCTTC.

CDR3 nucleotide sequence: TGTGCCAGCAGTGACTCCCGGACAGGGGATGAGCAGTTCTTC. It codes for CASSDSRTGDEQFF. The chain recombines TRBV6-4 with TRBJ2-1, with 9 positions matching TRBD1. Germline V lookup: CDR1 MRHNA, CDR2 SNTAGT. After removal of 0 bases from V and 8 bases from J, the junction contained 2 bases not matched to a gene. The CDR3 loop spans 14 amino acids.

The chain recombines TRBV9 with TRBJ2-1; D may match TRBD1 or TRBD2 (7 bases each). The germline CDR1 and CDR2 sequences are SGDLS and YYNGEE. The CDR3 length is 13 residues. V was pared by 4 bases and J by 9 bases, with 14 bases between. The CDR3 here is CASSPGGAAEQFF. In DNA, the CDR3 is TGTGCCAGCAGCCCAGGGGGGGCGGCTGAGCAGTTCTTC.

This clone was seen a few times. V and J are TRBV7-2 and TRBJ2-7; TRBD2 might be the D (6 bases). CDR1 and CDR2 from the germline V gene are SGHTA and FQGNSA. Deletions cut 5 bases from V and 3 bases from J, with 17 bases between. This CDR3 has 15 amino acids. CDR3 nucleotides: TGTGCCAGCAGCACACAAGCGGGCCTAGACTACGAGCAGTACTTC. It is translated as CASSTQAGLDYEQYF.

The chain is built from TRBV7-2 and TRBJ2-1; the match to TRBD2 covers 15 bases. Per germline, CDR1 SGHTA and CDR2 FQGNSA. CDR3 length: 14 amino acids. Trimming cost V 4 bases and J 16 bases; bases outside gene matches: 8. The CDR3 bases are TGTGCCAGCAGCTCTGGACTAGCGGGGGGGCTAGAATTCTTC. Protein product: CASSSGLAGGLEFF. Full variable domain (rest looked up from reference TRBV7-2 and TRBJ2-1): GAGVSQSPSNKVTEKGKDVELRCDPISGHTALYWYRQSLGQGLEFLIYFQGNSAPDKSGLPSDRFSAERTGGSVSTLTIQRTQQEDSAVYLCASSSGLAGGLEFFGPGTRLTVL.

This clone was counted once. The rearrangement links TRBV25-1 to TRBJ1-6; no reliable D call. Germline CDR1 reads MGHDK; CDR2 reads SYGVNS. Deletions cut 5 bases from V and 3 bases from J, with 11 bases between. This CDR3 region has 15 residues. In nucleotides, the CDR3 is TGTGCCAGCAGTCAAAGTGGAAACTATAATTCACCCCTCCACTTT. Amino acids: CASSQSGNYNSPLHF.

By share, this clone counts as medium-sized. The genes are TRBV11-2 and TRBJ2-1; D is unresolved. Trimming pared 5 bases from V and 7 bases from J, leaving 18 bases between. Germline V gene data show CDR1 as SGHAT and CDR2 as FQNNGV. The CDR3 has 15 amino acids. The CDR3 DNA follows: TGTGCCAGCAGCCCTTATGACCCCGTCCCAAATGAGCAGTTCTTC. Translation: CASSPYDPVPNEQFF.

The chain recombines TRBV5-1 with TRBJ2-1; 12 nucleotides agree with TRBD2. This CDR3 region has 14 residues. V was pared by 2 bases and J by 10 bases, with 4 bases of the junction left unmatched. Germline CDR1 SGHRS, CDR2 YFSETQ. The CDR3 sequence is CASSFRTSGEEQFF. The CDR3 DNA sequence: TGCGCCAGCAGCTTCCGGACTAGCGGGGAAGAGCAGTTCTTC.

The chain is built from TRBV18 and TRBJ2-5, with 9 bases fitting TRBD1. Germline V lookup: CDR1 KGHSH, CDR2 LQKENI. The trim removed 5 bases at V and 5 bases at J, leaving 3 bases unmatched. The CDR3 is 13 residues long. CDR3 sequence: CASSTTGGETQYF. CDR3 coding DNA: TGTGCCAGCTCAACGACAGGGGGGGAGACCCAGTACTTC.

The chain employs TRBV5-1 and TRBJ2-5; 13 positions match TRBD2. V trimming: 5 bases; J trimming: 7 bases; junction bases outside the gene matches: 14. The CDR3 consists of 17 residues. Germline assignment: CDR1 SGHRS and CDR2 YFSETQ. CDR3 coding DNA: TGCGCCAGCAGTAAAACTAGCGGGGGGGCCCATCAGGCGACCCAGTACTTC. As protein: CASSKTSGGAHQATQYF.

This clone was observed once. The chain recombines TRBV10-3 with TRBJ1-2; a weak D match, TRBD1 (5 bases). Germline values: CDR1 ENHRY, CDR2 SYGVKD. CDR3 length: 13 residues. V was cut by 8 bases and J by 3 bases, with 13 bases left in between. The CDR3 is CAISDSVDYGYTF. In nucleotides, the CDR3 is TGTGCCATCTCTGACAGTGTGGACTATGGCTACACCTTC.

The chain uses TRBV7-3 and TRBJ2-1; maybe TRBD1 (5 bases). The CDR3 covers 18 residues. Germline loops: CDR1 SGHTA, CDR2 FQGTGA. The V gene lost 2 bases and the J gene lost 7 bases, with 24 bases spanning the gap. The CDR3 sequence is CASSLWGPRGPVGNEQFF. The CDR3, as DNA: TGTGCCAGCAGCTTATGGGGCCCCCGCGGTCCTGTTGGAAATGAGCAGTTCTTC.

This chain joins TRBV12-5 and TRBJ1-5; D gene unclear. The V end was cut by 0 bases, the J end by 0 bases, with 18 bases between. CDR3 size: 19 residues. The germline V gene encodes CDR1 LGHNT and CDR2 FRNRAP. This chain's CDR3 is CASGLVGIKKIYSNQPQHF. As DNA, the CDR3 is TGTGCTAGTGGTTTGGTAGGTATTAAAAAGATCTATAGCAATCAGCCCCAGCATTTT.

This sequence joins TRBV29-1 and TRBJ1-1, with 9 bases lining up with TRBD1. Germline-derived CDR1 and CDR2 are SQVTM and ANQGSEA. The CDR3 contains 16 residues. The ends lost 0 bases at V and 4 bases at J; junction bases unmatched: 9. The CDR3 coding sequence is TGCAGCGTTGAAGATCCTAACAGGGGGCCAGGCACTGAAGCTTTCTTT. Translated: CSVEDPNRGPGTEAFF. The entire variable domain, with the rest obtained from reference TRBV29-1 and TRBJ1-1, is as follows: SAVISQKPSRDICQRGTSLTIQCQVDSQVTMMFWYRQQPGQSLTLIATANQGSEATYESGFVIDKFPISRPNLTFSTLTVSNMSPEDSSIYLCSVEDPNRGPGTEAFFGQGTRLTVV.